What follows describes a single TCR beta chain. Here immunoSEQ multiplex PCR was the method, and the copy in TCRdb shows in-frame clones only, minus some. The sample lists some 230,000 clones, about 80% occurring once. These data originate in a study of blood T cell repertoires in COVID-19. On the study more broadly: There were acute and convalescent COVID-19 samples, and they came from the United States, Italy and Spain. From T cells, B-cell-depleted T cells, or PBMCs came the material, which was cDNA or gDNA.

Participants' reported clinical history set cohort assignment. The recovered donors of Cohort 3 showed two negative PCRs, clearance, or symptom resolution. The CDR3 is 18 residues long. Unmatched junction bases numbered 7, after V lost 0 bases and J lost 6 bases. The germline gives CDR1 SGHRS, CDR2 YFSETQ. The sample was PBMCs or T cells enriched from blood (not recorded which). The V gene is TRBV5-1, the J gene TRBJ2-1, with 15 bases identical to TRBD2. The origin of this receptor is a man aged 35-49 years who had recovered from COVID-19. The CDR3, as DNA: TGCGCCAGCAGCTTGGTGGGACTAGCGGGAGGCCGCGCCAATGAGCAGTTCTTC. This codes for CASSLVGLAGGRANEQFF.